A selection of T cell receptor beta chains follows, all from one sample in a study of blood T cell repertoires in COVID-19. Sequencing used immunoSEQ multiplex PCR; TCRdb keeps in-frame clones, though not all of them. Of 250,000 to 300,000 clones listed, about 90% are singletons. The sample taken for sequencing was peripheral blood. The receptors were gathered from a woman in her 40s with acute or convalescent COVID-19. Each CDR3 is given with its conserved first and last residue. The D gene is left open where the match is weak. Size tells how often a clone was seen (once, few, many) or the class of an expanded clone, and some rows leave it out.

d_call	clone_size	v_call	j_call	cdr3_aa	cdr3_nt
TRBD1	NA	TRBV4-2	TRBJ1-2	CASSQAVDRANYGYTF	TGTGCCAGCAGCCAGGCCGTGGACAGGGCTAACTATGGCTACACCTTC
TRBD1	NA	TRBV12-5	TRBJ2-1	CASGRGTGFNEQFF	TGTGCTAGTGGGAGGGGGACAGGGTTCAATGAGCAGTTCTTC
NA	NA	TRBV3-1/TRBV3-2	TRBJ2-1	CASSPSYNEQFF	TGTGCCAGCAGCCCTTCCTACAATGAGCAGTTCTTC
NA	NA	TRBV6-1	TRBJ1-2	CASSDGGYGYTF	TGTGCCAGCAGTGATGGAGGGTATGGCTACACCTTC
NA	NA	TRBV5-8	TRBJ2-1	CASPAPGPDYNEQFF	TGTGCCAGCCCCGCCCCAGGGCCCGACTACAATGAGCAGTTCTTC
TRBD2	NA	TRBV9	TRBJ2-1	CASSAPNTLAGFYNEQFF	TGTGCCAGCAGCGCCCCTAACACTCTAGCGGGGTTCTACAATGAGCAGTTCTTC
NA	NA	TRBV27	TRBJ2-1	CASSFAAYNEQFF	TGTGCCAGCAGTTTTGCAGCCTACAATGAGCAGTTCTTC
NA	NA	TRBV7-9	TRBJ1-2	CASSLGGNYGYTF	TGTGCCAGCAGCTTGGGGGGGAACTATGGCTACACCTTC
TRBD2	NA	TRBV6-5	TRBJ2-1	CASRGTSGWEQFF	TGTGCCAGCAGAGGGACTAGCGGCTGGGAGCAGTTCTTC
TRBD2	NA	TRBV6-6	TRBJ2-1	CASSYQRGASYNEQFF	TGTGCCAGCAGTTACCAGCGGGGGGCCTCCTACAATGAGCAGTTCTTC
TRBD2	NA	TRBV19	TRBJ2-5	CASSRAGQETQYF	TGTGCCAGTAGTAGAGCGGGACAAGAGACCCAGTACTTC
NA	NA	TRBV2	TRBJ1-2	CASSEIGRDPTGYTF	TGTGCCAGCAGTGAAATTGGGAGGGACCCTACGGGCTACACCTTC
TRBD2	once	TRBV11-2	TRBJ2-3	CASSLNSGGNTDTQYF	TGTGCCAGCAGCTTAAATAGCGGGGGGAACACAGATACGCAGTATTTT
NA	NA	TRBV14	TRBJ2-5	CASSQDRGFEETQYF	TGTGCCAGCAGCCAAGACAGGGGCTTCGAAGAGACCCAGTACTTC
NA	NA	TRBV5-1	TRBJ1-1	CASSPNFRSANTEAFF	TGCGCCAGCAGCCCGAACTTTCGGTCCGCGAACACTGAAGCTTTCTTT
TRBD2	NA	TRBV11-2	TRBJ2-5	CASLLANQETQYF	TGTGCCAGCTTACTAGCGAACCAAGAGACCCAGTACTTC
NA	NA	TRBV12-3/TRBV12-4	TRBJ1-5	CASSPGGNQPQHF	TGTGCCAGCAGTCCCGGGGGGAATCAGCCCCAGCATTTT
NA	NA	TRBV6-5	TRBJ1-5	CASRSDSHQPQHF	TGTGCCAGCAGATCTGACAGCCATCAGCCCCAGCATTTT
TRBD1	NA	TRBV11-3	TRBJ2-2	CASSLEDRGRGTGELFF	TGTGCCAGCAGCTTAGAAGACAGGGGAAGAGGCACCGGGGAGCTGTTTTTT
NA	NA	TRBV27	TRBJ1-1	CASSWGLSNTEAFF	TGTGCCAGCAGCTGGGGGCTCTCGAACACTGAAGCTTTCTTT
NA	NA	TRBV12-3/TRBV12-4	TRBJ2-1	CASKSSTEQFF	TGTGCCAGTAAGTCTAGCACAGAGCAGTTCTTC
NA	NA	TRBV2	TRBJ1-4	CASRGVVGGFGEKLFF	TGTGCCAGCAGGGGCGTTGTGGGGGGATTCGGTGAAAAACTGTTTTTT
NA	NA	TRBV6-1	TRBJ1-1	CASSDPDHVQPYTEAFF	TGTGCCAGCAGTGACCCCGACCACGTACAGCCGTACACTGAAGCTTTCTTT
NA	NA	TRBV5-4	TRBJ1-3	CASSFGGENTIYF	TGTGCCAGCAGCTTTGGGGGGGAGAACACCATATATTTT
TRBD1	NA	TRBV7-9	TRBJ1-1	CASSSRTGTVAEAFF	TGTGCCAGCAGCTCCCGGACAGGTACGGTCGCTGAAGCTTTCTTT